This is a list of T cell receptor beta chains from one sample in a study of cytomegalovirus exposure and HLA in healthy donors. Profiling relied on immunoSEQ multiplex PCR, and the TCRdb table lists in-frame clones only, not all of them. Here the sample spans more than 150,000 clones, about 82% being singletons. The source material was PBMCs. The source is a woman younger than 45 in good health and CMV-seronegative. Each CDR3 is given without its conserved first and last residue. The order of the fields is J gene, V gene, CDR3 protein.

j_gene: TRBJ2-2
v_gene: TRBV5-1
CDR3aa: ASRKVAGAGGTGELF

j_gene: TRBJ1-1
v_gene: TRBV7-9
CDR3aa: ASSSEDRGGNIEAF

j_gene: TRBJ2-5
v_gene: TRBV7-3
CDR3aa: ASSLTYGSGDDCLETQY

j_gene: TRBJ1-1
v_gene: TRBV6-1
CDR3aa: ASRGDRTRNTEAF

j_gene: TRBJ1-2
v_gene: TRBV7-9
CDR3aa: ASSSDRQGASGYT

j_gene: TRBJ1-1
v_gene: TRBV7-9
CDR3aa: ASSQVQGGATEAF

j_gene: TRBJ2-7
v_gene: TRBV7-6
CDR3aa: ASGKDRASYEQY

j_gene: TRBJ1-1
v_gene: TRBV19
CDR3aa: ASRYYRGSTEAF

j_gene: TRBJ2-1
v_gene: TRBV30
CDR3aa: AWSVRGLAGGPSSYNEQF

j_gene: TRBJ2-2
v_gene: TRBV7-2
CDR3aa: ASSPIVGELF

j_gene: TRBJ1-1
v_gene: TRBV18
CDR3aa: ASSPLTAGDTEAF

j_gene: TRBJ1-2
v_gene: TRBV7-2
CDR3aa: ASSFSYGYT

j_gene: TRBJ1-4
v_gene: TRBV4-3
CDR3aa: ASSQTAGGGSEKLF

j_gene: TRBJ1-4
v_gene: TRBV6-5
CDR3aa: ASSPKGIRAIELF

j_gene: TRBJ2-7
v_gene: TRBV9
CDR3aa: ASSSASGTYEQY

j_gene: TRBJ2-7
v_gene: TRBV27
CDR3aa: ASRGLAGPASNEQY

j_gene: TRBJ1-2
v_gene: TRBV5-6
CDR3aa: ASSLDRAHGYT

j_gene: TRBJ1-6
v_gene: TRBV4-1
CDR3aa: ASSKGEAYNSPLH

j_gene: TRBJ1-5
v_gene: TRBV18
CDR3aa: ASGRQGSNQPQH

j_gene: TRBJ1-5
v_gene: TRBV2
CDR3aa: ASSDTGGGQPQH

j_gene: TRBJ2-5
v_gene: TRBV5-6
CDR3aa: ASSPGLDQETQY

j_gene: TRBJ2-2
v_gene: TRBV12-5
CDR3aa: ASQLGGTNTGELF

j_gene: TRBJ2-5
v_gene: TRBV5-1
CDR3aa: ASRVGELGETQY

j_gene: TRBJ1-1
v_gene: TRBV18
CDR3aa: ASSPYTGGMVEAF

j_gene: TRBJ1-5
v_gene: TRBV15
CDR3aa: ATSRDRISNQPQH

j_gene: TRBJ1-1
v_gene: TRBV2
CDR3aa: ASSADRGSEAF

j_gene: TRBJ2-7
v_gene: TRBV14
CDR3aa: ASSQGTGGVGSYEQY

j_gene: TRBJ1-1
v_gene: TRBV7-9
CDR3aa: ASSLEGGYPRSTEAF

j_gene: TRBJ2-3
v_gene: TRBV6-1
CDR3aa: ASSALAGGTDTQY